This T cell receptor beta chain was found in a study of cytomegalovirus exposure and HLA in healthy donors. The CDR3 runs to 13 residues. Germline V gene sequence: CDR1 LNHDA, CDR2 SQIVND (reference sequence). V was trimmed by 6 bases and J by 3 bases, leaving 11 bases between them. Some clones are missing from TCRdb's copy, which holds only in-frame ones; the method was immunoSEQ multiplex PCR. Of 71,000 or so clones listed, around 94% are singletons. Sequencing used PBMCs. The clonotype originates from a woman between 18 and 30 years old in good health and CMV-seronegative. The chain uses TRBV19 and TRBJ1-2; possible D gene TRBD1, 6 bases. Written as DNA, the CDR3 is TGTGCCAGTAGCTGGACAGACGACTATGGCTACACCTTC. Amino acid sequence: CASSWTDDYGYTF.